These T cell receptor beta chains were read from a single sample in a study of cytomegalovirus exposure and HLA in healthy donors. Profiled with immunoSEQ multiplex PCR; TCRdb holds only in-frame clones, not every one. The sample has tens of thousands of clones; around nine tenths are singletons. Sample: PBMCs. These receptor sequences come from a man aged 18 to 30 in good health and CMV-seronegative. The CDR3 runs from the conserved cysteine through the conserved F or W. Each record gives: V gene, clone size, D gene, J gene, CDR3 DNA, CDR3 protein. D genes are given only for firm matches. A row's size may be missing; if present it is once, few, many or a size class.

TRBV7-2	.	.	TRBJ2-5	TGTGCCAGCAGCTTAGGGCAGTTAGAGACCCAGTACTTC	CASSLGQLETQYF
TRBV28	.	.	TRBJ2-1	TGTGCCATCCTGGGGGGACCCTACAATGAGCAGTTCTTC	CAILGGPYNEQFF
TRBV5-5	.	.	TRBJ1-3	TGTGCCAGCAGCTCCGGCAGGGAATTCGCTGGAAACACCATATATTTT	CASSSGREFAGNTIYF
TRBV9	.	TRBD2	TRBJ2-7	TGTGCCAGCAGCGTTCGGGAGGGCCAATACGAGCAGTACTTC	CASSVREGQYEQYF
TRBV27	once	.	TRBJ1-1	TGTGCCAGCAGTTTATCGAAGGGCAGGGGCAAGAACACTGAAGCTTTCTTT	CASSLSKGRGKNTEAFF
TRBV10-2	.	TRBD1	TRBJ2-2	TGCGCCAGCAGTGAGTCGACAAGGGGACAGGGCACCGGGGAGCTGTTTTTT	CASSESTRGQGTGELFF
TRBV21-1	.	.	TRBJ1-1	TGTGCCAGCAGCAAAGATGAGCGGGGGCGATTTATTATTGAAGCTTTCTTT	CASSKDERGRFIIEAFF
TRBV7-2	.	TRBD2	TRBJ2-7	TGTGCCAGCAGCTTAGGTTTAGCGGGAGGCAGTGTGTACGAGCAGTACTTC	CASSLGLAGGSVYEQYF
TRBV14	once	.	TRBJ2-1	TGTGCCAGCAGCCAAGTCAGGGCGAATGAGCAGTTCTTC	CASSQVRANEQFF
TRBV25-1	.	.	TRBJ2-3	TGTGCCAGCAGTGGGACGGGGGAAACAGATACGCAGTATTTT	CASSGTGETDTQYF
TRBV4-1	.	.	TRBJ2-1	TGCGCCAGCAGCCAAGCCAGGAACTACAATGAGCAGTTCTTC	CASSQARNYNEQFF
TRBV9	.	.	TRBJ2-1	TGTGCCAGCAGCGTAGACGGAGCCAATGAGCAGTTCTTC	CASSVDGANEQFF